Sequencing of this T cell receptor beta chain was carried out in a study of shared clonotypes between healthy human individuals. About the study: Donors were a couple of women and a few men aged 18 to 49. Study-level findings and limits: Non-shared clonotypes displayed generation probabilities falling below those of clonotypes present in all four donors.

The DNA input per sorted-subset replicate PCR was around 200 ng, corresponding to around 30,000 T cell genomes. Profiled with immunoSEQ multiplex PCR; TCRdb holds only in-frame clones, not every one. The sample has about 1.1 million clones; roughly 80% are singletons. The germline CDR1 and CDR2 sequences are MNHEY and SMNVEV (reference sequence). J lost 5 bases, V lost 2 bases, and 2 bases had no gene match. This CDR3 spans 15 amino acids. Negatively enriched CD4+ T cells were divided by CD45RA into naive and memory. With regard to this clone: As yet, its antigen is unknown.

This clonotype was sampled from a young man in good health. Some clones in this sample may be carry-over from other donors' samples. The gene calls are TRBV27 and TRBJ2-2; 10 bases are shared with TRBD1. The source material was memory CD4+ T cells from PBMCs. Stated subset: CD45RA-negative fraction. The CDR3 loop reads CASSLLGQGTGELFF. The CDR3 DNA sequence: TGTGCCAGCAGTTTACTGGGACAGGGGACCGGGGAGCTGTTTTTT.